Many counts were recorded for the clone carrying this T cell receptor beta chain. Its antigen is not known. This sample was included in a study of CD8 T cells in ankylosing spondylitis. Study-wide points: Within peripheral blood, clones linked to disease were CD8+ and relatively rare. Past studies reported some motif variants in reactive arthritis synovial fluid and blood.

The V gene end was trimmed by 2 bases and the J gene end by 2 bases; junction bases not matched to a gene: 15. Germline V gene lookup returns CDR1 SGHRS and CDR2 YFSETQ. CDR3 length equals 19 residues. TCRdb analysed the 5' RACE reads with MiXCR anew, one entry per CDR3 protein. The sample has roughly 48,000 distinct CDR3 sequences; 7.4% are singletons. The clonotype comes from a female donor with ankylosing spondylitis or in good health (not recorded which). J is TRBJ2-3 and V is TRBV5-1; the match to TRBD2 covers 9 bases. The sample consisted of blood, either unsorted or a sorted T cell fraction (not recorded which). This chain's CDR3 is CASSLSTGLATAYTDTQYF. The CDR3 nucleotides read TGCGCCAGCAGCTTAAGTACGGGACTAGCAACCGCATACACAGATACGCAGTATTTT.